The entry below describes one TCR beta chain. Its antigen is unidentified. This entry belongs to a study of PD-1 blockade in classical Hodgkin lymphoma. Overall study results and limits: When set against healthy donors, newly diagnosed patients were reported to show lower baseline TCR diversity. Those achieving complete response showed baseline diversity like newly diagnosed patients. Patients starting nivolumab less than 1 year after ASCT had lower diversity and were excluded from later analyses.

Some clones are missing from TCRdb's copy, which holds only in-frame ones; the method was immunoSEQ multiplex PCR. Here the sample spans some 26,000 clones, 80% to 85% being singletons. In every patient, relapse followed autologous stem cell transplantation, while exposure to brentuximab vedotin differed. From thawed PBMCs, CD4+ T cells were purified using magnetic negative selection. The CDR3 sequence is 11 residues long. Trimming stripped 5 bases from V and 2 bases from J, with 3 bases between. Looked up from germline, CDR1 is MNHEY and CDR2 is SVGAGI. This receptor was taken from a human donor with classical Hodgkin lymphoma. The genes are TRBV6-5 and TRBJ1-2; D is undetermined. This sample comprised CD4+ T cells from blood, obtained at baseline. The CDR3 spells CASSPNYGYTF. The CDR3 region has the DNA TGTGCCAGCAGTCCCAACTATGGCTACACCTTC.